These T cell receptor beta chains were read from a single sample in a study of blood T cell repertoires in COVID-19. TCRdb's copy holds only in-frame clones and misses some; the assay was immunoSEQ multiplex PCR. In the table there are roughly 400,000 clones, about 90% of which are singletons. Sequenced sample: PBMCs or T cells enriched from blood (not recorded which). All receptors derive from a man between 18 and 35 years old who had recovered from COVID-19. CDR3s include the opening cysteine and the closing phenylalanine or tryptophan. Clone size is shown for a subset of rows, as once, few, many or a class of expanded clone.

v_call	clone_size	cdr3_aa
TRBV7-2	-	CASSLRGGKDTQYF
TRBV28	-	CASSHQEERGFGNQPQHF
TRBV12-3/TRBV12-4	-	CASSLDRDQPQHF
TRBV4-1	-	CASSQDREQPQHF
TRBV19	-	CASSIRRQGGNSPLHF
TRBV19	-	CASSPLGRDSYNEQFF
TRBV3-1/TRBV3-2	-	CASSRQPRDEQFF
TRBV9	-	CASSVDPGQYNSPLHF
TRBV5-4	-	CASSFKTSGSTDTQYF
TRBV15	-	CATSLRTGRTGELFF
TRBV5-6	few	CASSLGQKEAFF
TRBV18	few	CASSTPRRDGVYSPLHF
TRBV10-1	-	CASSETPSQGTQYF
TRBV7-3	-	CASSNDRGRQFF
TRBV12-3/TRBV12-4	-	CASSPHGKNIQYF
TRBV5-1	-	CASSFGQASSYNEQFF
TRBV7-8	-	CASSPGLAGQFF
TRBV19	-	CASSTPREGTEAFF
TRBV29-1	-	CSVERQGAGYGYTF
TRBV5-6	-	CASSRRQAHYEQYF
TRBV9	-	CASSVGSSGGYGYTF
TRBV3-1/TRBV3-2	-	CASSLRGSDTQYF
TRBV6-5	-	CASSYGFDRGNQPQHF
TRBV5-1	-	CASSSGQSSSGNTIYF
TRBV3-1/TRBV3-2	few	CASSQERAETQYF
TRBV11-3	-	CASSSRRQGEDTQYF
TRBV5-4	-	CASSGTAKPYEQYF
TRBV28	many	CASKGQGFAPLHF
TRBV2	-	CASSAFGQGRDQPQHF
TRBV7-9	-	CASSLVTVRGNEQFF
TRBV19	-	CASSSGTGTEKLFF
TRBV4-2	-	CASSQDPGTGNEKLFF
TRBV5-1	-	CASSLEESSGANVLTF
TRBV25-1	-	CASSDSGTGELFF
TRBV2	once	CASSEVRTRGGNTIYF
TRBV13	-	CASSLKAGGREQFF